This TCR beta chain was documented in a study of cytomegalovirus exposure and HLA in healthy donors. The PCR was carried out with 60 Vbeta primers and 13 Jbeta primers. This table comes from immunoSEQ multiplex PCR, and its TCRdb copy is limited to in-frame clones, with some not included. The data show roughly 140,000 clones, approximately 80% seen once. In germline, CDR1 is SGHTS, CDR2 YDEGEE. V lost 2 bases to trimming and J lost 1 base, with 13 bases between them. The CDR3 totals 16 residues. Material for sequencing was PBMCs. This clonotype originated in a woman under 30 in good health and CMV-seropositive. The chain recombines TRBV5-8 with TRBJ1-3, with D possibly being TRBD1 (5 bases). CDR3: CASSFGGTTSGNTIYF. The CDR3 coding sequence is TGTGCCAGCAGCTTTGGAGGGACCACTTCTGGAAACACCATATATTTT.